The T cell receptor (beta chain) described here comes from a study of blood T cell repertoires in COVID-19. The V and J ends lost 2 bases and 2 bases, in that order; junction bases with no gene match: 6. CDR1 is SGHNT and CDR2 is YYREEE in the germline V gene (reference sequence). The CDR3 is made up of 17 amino acids. The table came from immunoSEQ multiplex PCR; TCRdb's copy has only in-frame clones and leaves some out. The table shows more than 60,000 clones, with 88% occurring only once. The origin of this receptor is a woman between 40 and 55 years old who had recovered from COVID-19. The sample was PBMCs or T cells enriched from blood (not recorded which). The chain couples TRBV5-4 to TRBJ2-3; the match to TRBD2 covers 12 bases. DNA of the CDR3: TGTGCCAGCAGCTTCCGGCTAGCGGGGGGGTACACAGATACGCAGTATTTT. Translating gives CASSFRLAGGYTDTQYF.